What follows are 10 T cell receptor beta chains derived from one specimen sequenced in a study of blood T cell repertoires in COVID-19. The protocol was immunoSEQ multiplex PCR, while the TCRdb copy is restricted to in-frame clones and leaves out a portion. The sample holds about 280,000 clones; nearly 90% are singletons and the top ten take 1.5% to 2%. Sequencing used PBMCs or T cells enriched from blood (not recorded which). The receptors derive from a woman in her late teens or twenties with acute COVID-19.

This clone is a singleton in its sample. The chain uses TRBV27 and TRBJ2-1, with 8 bases identical to TRBD1. Germline V gives CDR1 MNHEY, CDR2 SMNVEV (reference sequence). This CDR3 spans 11 amino acids. V was pared by 6 bases and J by 10 bases, with 2 bases of the junction left unmatched. Here the CDR3 DNA reads TGTGCCAGCAGGAGACAGGGGGAGCAGTTCTTC. Translated: CASRRQGEQFF.

The J gene is TRBJ2-3, the V gene TRBV15; 8 nucleotides line up with TRBD2. This CDR3 contains 16 residues. V lost 5 bases to trimming and J lost 0 bases; unmatched junction nucleotides: 7. Looked up from germline, CDR1 is LNHNV and CDR2 is YYDKDF (reference sequence). CDR3 region: CATSVRLAHSTDTQYF. The CDR3 nucleotides read TGTGCCACCAGCGTACGACTAGCGCATAGCACAGATACGCAGTATTTT.

J is TRBJ2-1 and V is TRBV6-5; 12 bases align to TRBD2. V lost 2 bases and J lost 6; bases outside the gene matches: 5. Germline values: CDR1 MNHEY, CDR2 SVGAGI. This CDR3 has 16 amino acids. CDR3 DNA sequence: TGTGCCAGCAGTTACACTAGCGGGAGGTGGTCCAATGAGCAGTTCTTC. Its protein is CASSYTSGRWSNEQFF.

This clone was seen only once. V is TRBV2 and J is TRBJ2-7; 10 positions agree with TRBD2. J was trimmed by 3 bases and V by 6 bases; bases with no gene match: 11. The germline gives CDR1 SNHLY, CDR2 FYNNEI. The CDR3 covers 16 residues. CDR3 protein: CASRAPRASGSYEQYF. The CDR3 DNA reads TGTGCCAGCAGGGCGCCACGGGCTAGCGGGAGCTACGAGCAGTACTTC.

V gene TRBV5-1 combines with J gene TRBJ2-7; TRBD2 matches 8 bases. CDR1 and CDR2 (germline): SGHRS, YFSETQ. The CDR3 totals 13 residues. The ends lost 4 bases at V and 3 bases at J; junction bases unmatched: 3. The CDR3 protein is CASSLRGGYEQYF. The CDR3, as DNA: TGCGCCAGCAGCCTCCGGGGGGGCTACGAGCAGTACTTC.

V gene TRBV29-1 combines with J gene TRBJ2-1, with TRBD2 matching 7 bases. CDR1 SQVTM and CDR2 ANQGSEA come from the germline V gene. V trimming: 3 bases; J trimming: 16 bases; junction bases outside the gene matches: 12. The length of the CDR3 is 12 residues. CDR3 in amino acids: CSVDQGPGGGFF. The DNA of the CDR3 is TGCAGCGTTGACCAGGGTCCGGGAGGAGGTTTCTTC.

The chain is built from TRBV7-8 and TRBJ2-1; TRBD2 aligns across 7 bases. Germline loops: CDR1 SGHVS, CDR2 FQNEAQ. The V gene end was trimmed by 3 bases and the J gene end by 7 bases; junction bases not matched to a gene: 6. The CDR3 is made up of 14 amino acids. CDR3 DNA sequence: TGTGCCAGCAGCTTTGGCGGGAGTTTTAATGAGCAGTTCTTC. This codes for CASSFGGSFNEQFF.

This chain connects TRBV28 to TRBJ1-5; D is possibly TRBD1 (5 bases). This CDR3 contains 19 residues. From germline, CDR1 is MDHEN and CDR2 SYDVKM. V shed 2 bases and J shed 0 bases, with 20 bases lying between them. CDR3 protein: CASSLGGLEGYYSNQPQHF. The CDR3 nucleotides read TGTGCCAGCAGTTTAGGGGGACTAGAGGGCTATTATAGCAATCAGCCCCAGCATTTT. Full variable domain (outside the CDR3, taken from reference TRBV28 and TRBJ1-5): DVKVTQSSRYLVKRTGEKVFLECVQDMDHENMFWYRQDPGLGLRLIYFSYDVKMKEKGDIPEGYSVSREKKERFSLILESASTNQTSMYLCASSLGGLEGYYSNQPQHFGDGTRLSIL.

The chain recombines TRBV18 with TRBJ2-5; D possibly corresponds to TRBD1 (5 bases). The germline V gene encodes CDR1 KGHSH and CDR2 LQKENI. V dropped 3 bases and J dropped 2 bases, with 7 bases sitting between them. The CDR3 runs to 13 residues. CDR3 sequence (DNA): TGTGCCAGCTCACCCCAGGGACAAGAGACCCAGTACTTC. It yields the protein CASSPQGQETQYF.

This chain connects TRBV5-1 to TRBJ2-3; the match to TRBD2 covers 12 bases. The germline CDR1 and CDR2 sequences are SGHRS and YFSETQ. With V trimmed by 9 bases and J by 4 bases, 6 bases remained unmatched. CDR3 length: 14 residues. CDR3 in DNA: TGCGCCACCGCGACTAGCGGGAGTGCAGATACGCAGTATTTT. This translates into CATATSGSADTQYF.